The 27 T cell receptor beta chains in this list originate from one sample, sequenced in a study of T cells in tuberculosis (dated by TCRdb to the late 2010s). The library was obtained by the immunoSEQ multiplex PCR assay. Entries here come from immuneACCESS through TCRdb and include only in-frame sequences with V and J called. Some clones fail to appear in such tables; in the studies checked, an unresolved V gene covers under half of the shortfall, and the cause of the remainder is unknown. The sample contains about 20,000 clones, roughly nine tenths of them found a single time. In total, the top ten clones hold about 15% of the sample. The specimen was PBMCs. These receptors were collected from a donor between 10 and 35 years old with latent tuberculosis or without tuberculosis infection.

J is TRBJ1-6 and V is TRBV11-2, with 7 bases matching TRBD1. This CDR3 has 15 residues. The trim removed 5 bases at V and 7 bases at J, leaving 8 bases unmatched. In germline, CDR1 is SGHAT, CDR2 FQNNGV. The CDR3 loop reads CASSPWGTENSPLHF. The CDR3 nucleotides are TGTGCCAGCAGCCCGTGGGGGACAGAGAATTCACCCCTCCACTTT.

The chain combines TRBV18 with TRBJ2-4; 7 bases align to TRBD1. The CDR3 is 14 residues long. The germline CDR1 and CDR2 sequences are KGHSH and LQKENI. The V and J ends lost 1 base and 15 bases, in that order; junction bases with no gene match: 12. The CDR3, as DNA: TGTGCCAGCTCACCACTCGACAGGGATGGGTCTCTGTACTTC. Residues: CASSPLDRDGSLYF.

The rearrangement links TRBV5-1 to TRBJ1-2; D is undetermined. Germline-derived CDR1 and CDR2 are SGHRS and YFSETQ. The CDR3 covers 13 residues. V lost 3 bases to trimming and J lost 8 bases, with 14 bases between them. CDR3 nucleotides: TGCGCCAGCAGCTCTAACCATTTATTCGGCTACACCTTC. Amino acid sequence: CASSSNHLFGYTF. The entire variable domain, with the rest obtained from reference TRBV5-1 and TRBJ1-2, is as follows: KAGVTQTPRYLIKTRGQQVTLSCSPISGHRSVSWYQQTPGQGLQFLFEYFSETQRNKGNFPGRFSGRQFSNSRSEMNVSTLELGDSALYLCASSSNHLFGYTFGSGTRLTVV.

The chain couples TRBV12-5 to TRBJ1-1, with TRBD1 matching over 9 bases. The CDR3 totals 15 residues. Germline V gene lookup returns CDR1 LGHNT and CDR2 FRNRAP. Unmatched junction bases numbered 12, after V lost 1 base and J lost 12 bases. The CDR3 here is CASGLAPLGQGRSFF. The CDR3, as DNA: TGTGCTAGTGGTTTGGCCCCCCTGGGACAGGGTCGATCTTTCTTT.

This chain uses TRBV15 with TRBJ2-3; 8 bases align to TRBD2. From germline, CDR1 is LNHNV and CDR2 YYDKDF (reference sequence). The CDR3 covers 17 residues. The trim removed 2 bases at V and 4 bases at J, leaving 11 bases unmatched. CDR3 sequence: CATSRLYGAGGPDTQYF. CDR3 coding DNA: TGTGCCACCAGCAGACTGTACGGGGCGGGGGGCCCAGATACGCAGTATTTT.

The V and J genes are TRBV5-1 and TRBJ2-1; 10 bases agree with TRBD1. Losses at the gene ends were 0 bases for V and 6 bases for J; bases not matched to a gene: 0. CDR3 length equals 14 residues. Germline-derived CDR1 and CDR2 are SGHRS and YFSETQ. DNA for the CDR3: TGCGCCAGCAGCTTGGGGACAGGGGGCAATGAGCAGTTCTTC. Its protein product is CASSLGTGGNEQFF.

J is TRBJ2-1 and V is TRBV5-1, with 7 nucleotides matching TRBD1. The CDR3 runs 15 residues. Germline CDR1 reads SGHRS; CDR2 reads YFSETQ. V was pared by 2 bases and J by 4 bases, with 6 bases of the junction left unmatched. The CDR3, as DNA: TGCGCCAGCAGCTTCCGGGCCAGGGGGTACAATGAGCAGTTCTTC. Translating gives CASSFRARGYNEQFF. Variable domain in full (rest from reference TRBV5-1 and TRBJ2-1): KAGVTQTPRYLIKTRGQQVTLSCSPISGHRSVSWYQQTPGQGLQFLFEYFSETQRNKGNFPGRFSGRQFSNSRSEMNVSTLELGDSALYLCASSFRARGYNEQFFGPGTRLTVL.

The J gene is TRBJ2-5, the V gene TRBV10-3; TRBD2 agrees at 9 bases. Germline trimming cut 10 bases from V and 1 base from J; bases unmatched to any gene: 10. The CDR3 has 15 amino acids. Germline V gene lookup returns CDR1 ENHRY and CDR2 SYGVKD. CDR3 sequence (DNA): TGTGCCACCAGCCCTAGCGGGGCCTTCCAAGAGACCCAGTACTTC. Translated: CATSPSGAFQETQYF.

In this sample, this clone turned up once. The chain is built from TRBV27 and TRBJ1-2, with TRBD1 identical over 7 bases. Germline loops: CDR1 MNHEY, CDR2 SMNVEV (reference sequence). The CDR3 totals 16 residues. V was clipped by 6 bases and J by 4 bases; unmatched bases: 14. This CDR3 reads CASRERLDRLTYGYTF. CDR3 DNA: TGTGCCAGCAGAGAGCGACTGGACAGGTTAACCTATGGCTACACCTTC.

The chain uses TRBV7-8 and TRBJ2-7; no definite D call. Germline V gene data show CDR1 as SGHVS and CDR2 as FQNEAQ. This CDR3 spans 15 amino acids. Trimming removed 3 bases at V and 4 bases at J, with 16 bases between. CDR3: CASSLVPGDLYEQYF. The CDR3 bases are TGTGCCAGCAGCTTGGTTCCGGGTGATTTATACGAGCAGTACTTC.

In DNA, the CDR3 is TGTGCCAGCAGTCCCATTCCCGGTCAGCCCCAGCATTTT. It codes for CASSPIPGQPQHF. The J gene is TRBJ1-5, the V gene TRBV6-5; D gene unclear. Trimming cost V 5 bases and J 6 bases, with 11 bases left between them. CDR1 and CDR2 from the germline V gene are MNHEY and SVGAGI. CDR3 length equals 13 residues.

This clone occurred once. V and J are TRBV5-6 and TRBJ2-7, with D possibly being TRBD2 (5 bases). Trimming cost V 4 bases and J 6 bases, with 14 bases left between them. This CDR3 is 13 amino acids long. Germline V gene sequence: CDR1 SGHDT, CDR2 YYEEEE. CDR3 in amino acids: CASSIPPRGEQYF. The DNA for the CDR3 is TGTGCCAGCAGCATACCCCCCCGGGGCGAGCAGTACTTC.

The V and J genes are TRBV5-4 and TRBJ1-2, with a tentative D call TRBD1 (6 bases). Trimming left V 8 bases short and J 6 bases short, with 23 bases between. Germline lookup yields CDR1 SGHNT and CDR2 YYREEE (reference sequence). The CDR3 sequence is 15 residues long. The chain's CDR3 is CASSVTGLRSDGYTF. The CDR3 DNA is TGTGCCAGTAGCGTAACAGGGCTCCGCAGTGATGGCTACACCTTC.

The chain links TRBV7-3 to TRBJ2-3; TRBD2 matches 14 bases. After removal of 3 bases from V and 6 bases from J, the junction contained 8 bases not matched to a gene. The CDR3 is 17 residues long. The germline V gene encodes CDR1 SGHTA and CDR2 FQGTGA. The CDR3 loop reads CASSFWTSGGQGDTQYF. The CDR3 nucleotides are TGTGCCAGCAGCTTTTGGACTAGCGGGGGGCAAGGGGATACGCAGTATTTT.

This clone was detected once. The chain carries TRBV6-1 and TRBJ1-2; D gene uncertain. CDR1 and CDR2 from the germline V gene are MNHNS and SASEGT. The CDR3 has 12 residues. V shed 6 bases and J shed 4 bases, with 9 bases lying between them. In nucleotides, the CDR3 is TGTGCCAGCAGCGGAGGAGTCTATGGCTACACCTTC. Protein product: CASSGGVYGYTF.

This chain uses TRBV4-1 with TRBJ1-5; possible D gene TRBD1, 6 bases. Trimming removed 4 bases at V and 3 bases at J, with 13 bases between. Germline V gene sequence: CDR1 MGHRA, CDR2 YSYEKL. CDR3 length: 15 residues. In DNA, the CDR3 is TGCGCCAGCAGCCTATCAGGGGCGTCCAATCAGCCCCAGCATTTT. It specifies CASSLSGASNQPQHF.

The chain links TRBV6-5 to TRBJ1-2, with D possibly being TRBD1 (6 bases). With 4 bases removed from V and 6 bases from J, the gap between germline ends came to 12 bases. Germline V lookup: CDR1 MNHEY, CDR2 SVGAGI. CDR3 length: 13 residues. CDR3: CASSSRTDHGYTF. CDR3 bases: TGTGCCAGCAGTTCCCGGACAGACCATGGCTACACCTTC.

The chain carries TRBV6-1 and TRBJ2-3, with TRBD1 identical over 11 bases. With 6 bases clipped from V and 5 bases from J, the junction kept 4 bases outside the gene matches. Germline V gene sequence: CDR1 MNHNS, CDR2 SASEGT. This CDR3 contains 14 residues. In DNA, the CDR3 is TGTGCCAGCAGCGGACAGGGGGCGAGAGATACGCAGTATTTT. Protein product: CASSGQGARDTQYF.

This clone was seen only a few times. This rearrangement joins TRBV2 to TRBJ1-3, with 7 bases that match TRBD1. Germline lookup yields CDR1 SNHLY and CDR2 FYNNEI. The V gene end was trimmed by 8 bases and the J gene end by 1 base; junction bases not matched to a gene: 2. There are 13 residues in the CDR3. CDR3 sequence: CASAQGSGNTIYF. For the CDR3, the DNA is TGTGCCAGCGCACAGGGGTCTGGAAACACCATATATTTT.

This clone was counted between two and nine times. The chain combines TRBV29-1 with TRBJ1-5, with D perhaps TRBD1 (6 bases). Germline V gene sequence: CDR1 SQVTM, CDR2 ANQGSEA. The CDR3 totals 12 residues. V was shortened by 6 bases and J by 5 bases, with 11 bases between the two germline ends. CDR3 DNA: TGCAGCGTCCGGACAGTTTATCAGCCCCAGCATTTT. It is translated as CSVRTVYQPQHF.

The rearrangement uses TRBV5-1 and TRBJ1-1; no definite D call. Germline-derived CDR1 and CDR2 are SGHRS and YFSETQ. This CDR3 is built from 13 residues. V dropped 4 bases and J dropped 0 bases, with 7 bases sitting between them. The CDR3 loop reads CASSPLMNTEAFF. CDR3 in DNA: TGCGCCAGCAGCCCACTGATGAACACTGAAGCTTTCTTT.

This clone has a single count. This chain links TRBV30 with TRBJ1-1; 7 bases line up with TRBD1. V was pared by 4 bases and J by 1 base, with 9 bases of the junction left unmatched. The CDR3 has 15 residues. Germline lookup yields CDR1 GTSNPN and CDR2 SVGIG (reference sequence). The CDR3 is CAWKGQGVRNTEAFF. The CDR3 bases are TGTGCCTGGAAGGGGCAGGGGGTCAGGAACACTGAAGCTTTCTTT. The entire variable domain, with the rest obtained from reference TRBV30 and TRBJ1-1, is as follows: SQTIHQWPATLVQPVGSPLSLECTVEGTSNPNLYWYRQAAGRGLQLLFYSVGIGQISSEVPQNLSASRPQDRQFILSSKKLLLSDSGFYLCAWKGQGVRNTEAFFGQGTRLTVV.

The chain carries TRBV5-1 and TRBJ2-7; no definite D call. The CDR3 contains 13 residues. From germline, CDR1 is SGHRS and CDR2 YFSETQ. Trimming removed 1 base from V and 7 bases from J, with 12 bases in between. As DNA, the CDR3 is TGCGCCAGCAGCTTGACCGCGATGTCTGAGCAGTACTTC. Its translation: CASSLTAMSEQYF.

The genes are TRBV9 and TRBJ1-3; maybe TRBD1 (5 bases). Between the trimmed V and J ends, which lost 4 bases and 0 bases, there was a span of 8 bases. The CDR3 is made up of 14 amino acids. Germline assignment: CDR1 SGDLS and CDR2 YYNGEE. DNA for the CDR3: TGTGCCAGCAGCTTTCAGGGCTCTGGAAACACCATATATTTT. Translating gives CASSFQGSGNTIYF.

The chain carries TRBV5-1 and TRBJ1-4; no reliable D call. CDR1 is SGHRS and CDR2 is YFSETQ in the germline V gene. The CDR3 length is 16 residues. Trimming left V 4 bases short and J 0 bases short, with 13 bases between. The CDR3 sequence is CASSQPTGATNEKLFF. CDR3 nucleotide sequence: TGCGCCAGCAGCCAGCCGACGGGAGCAACTAATGAAAAACTGTTTTTT.

This chain's CDR3 is CADRGGRESPLHF. The CDR3 coding sequence is TGTGCCGACAGAGGGGGCAGGGAGTCACCCCTCCACTTT. This chain links TRBV2 with TRBJ1-6, with 7 bases matching TRBD1. CDR1 and CDR2 from the germline V gene are SNHLY and FYNNEI. J lost 10 bases, V lost 11 bases, and 11 bases had no gene match. CDR3 size: 13 residues.

Only one count was recorded for this clone. The chain combines TRBV27 with TRBJ2-1, with TRBD2 identical over 9 bases. There are 18 residues in the CDR3. The V segment lost 5 bases and the J segment 7 bases; nucleotides outside the gene matches: 18. CDR1 is MNHEY, CDR2 SMNVEV, per germline (reference sequence). CDR3 amino acids: CASSPPQWGRGGPNEQFF. CDR3 bases: TGTGCCAGCAGTCCCCCACAATGGGGGCGGGGGGGCCCAAATGAGCAGTTCTTC.